This passage covers 14 T cell receptor beta chains from one sample sequenced in a study of beta chain features in type 1 diabetes. Of the isolated RNA, all was reverse transcribed, and so the sequenced material was expressed TCRB transcripts. TCRdb keeps only in-frame clones here, not all; method: immunoSEQ multiplex PCR. The sample has about 150,000 clones, 8.5% to 10% seen once. Overall study findings and caveats: Shorter TCRB CDR3s, moderately but significantly so, marked every one of the four CD4+ subsets in Type 1 diabetes patients.

For these TCRs, the target antigens are not known. Sequenced: central memory CD4+ T cells from blood. The receptors here all came from a woman in her twenties or thirties with type 1 diabetes.

The gene calls are TRBV2 and TRBJ1-5; D remains ambiguous. The V end was cut by 7 bases, the J end by 3 bases, with 10 bases between. Looked up from germline, CDR1 is SNHLY and CDR2 is FYNNEI. This CDR3 is 13 amino acids long. CDR3: CASTQVNNQPQHF. CDR3 nucleotide sequence: TGTGCCAGCACGCAGGTCAACAATCAGCCCCAGCATTTT.

This clone was counted a few times. The rearrangement links TRBV2 to TRBJ2-1, with 7 bases fitting TRBD1. With 4 bases clipped from V and 7 bases from J, the junction kept 4 bases outside the gene matches. Looked up from germline, CDR1 is SNHLY and CDR2 is FYNNEI. The CDR3 consists of 13 residues. CDR3 region: CASSAETGNEQFF. CDR3 sequence (DNA): TGTGCCAGCAGTGCAGAGACAGGGAATGAGCAGTTCTTC.

This clone appeared a single time. The chain combines TRBV18 with TRBJ1-2; weak D call: TRBD1 (5 bases). The CDR3 is made up of 14 amino acids. Germline CDR1 and CDR2: KGHSH and LQKENI. V lost 3 bases to trimming and J lost 8 bases, with 16 bases between them. The chain's CDR3 is CASSPRQLPGGYTF. The CDR3 nucleotides are TGTGCCAGCTCACCCCGACAGCTCCCGGGCGGCTACACCTTC. Full variable domain (rest looked up from reference TRBV18 and TRBJ1-2): NAGVMQNPRHLVRRRGQEARLRCSPMKGHSHVYWYRQLPEEGLKFMVYLQKENIIDESGMPKERFSAEFPKEGPSILRIQQVVRGDSAAYFCASSPRQLPGGYTFGSGTRLTVV.

The V and J genes are TRBV19 and TRBJ2-3, with a tentative D call TRBD2 (6 bases). CDR3 size: 14 residues. V was cut by 4 bases and J by 11 bases, with 19 bases left in between. Germline CDR1 LNHDA, CDR2 SQIVND (reference sequence). CDR3 protein: CASSTTRDSLEQYF. The CDR3 nucleotides read TGTGCCAGTAGTACTACCCGGGACTCGTTGGAGCAGTATTTT.

The rearrangement joins TRBV27 to TRBJ1-2; the match to TRBD1 covers 7 bases. Germline-derived CDR1 and CDR2 are MNHEY and SMNVEV (reference sequence). V shed 5 bases and J 4 bases; nucleotides not matched to a gene: 7. The CDR3 extends over 14 amino acids. CDR3 amino acids: CASSTRTGSYGYTF. Here the CDR3 DNA reads TGTGCCAGCAGTACGCGGACAGGTTCCTATGGCTACACCTTC.

This clone was seen only a few times. This chain connects TRBV30 to TRBJ1-1; 7 positions match TRBD1. The germline V gene has CDR1 GTSNPN and CDR2 SVGIG (reference sequence). With 2 bases clipped from V and 8 bases from J, the junction kept 8 bases outside the gene matches. The CDR3 sequence is 13 residues long. The CDR3 here is CAWSRGQTLEAFF. CDR3 DNA sequence: TGTGCCTGGAGTCGGGGACAGACGCTGGAAGCTTTCTTT.

This clone was detected only a few times. The V gene is TRBV4-1, the J gene TRBJ1-1, with 8 bases identical to TRBD1. V shed 0 bases, J shed 5 bases, and the junction held 5 bases outside the gene matches. The CDR3 sequence is 15 residues long. The germline V gene encodes CDR1 MGHRA and CDR2 YSYEKL. CDR3: CASSQDPTGGTEAFF. The CDR3 DNA reads TGCGCCAGCAGCCAAGACCCCACAGGGGGTACTGAAGCTTTCTTT.

The gene calls are TRBV30 and TRBJ2-7; D is perhaps TRBD2 (5 bases). The germline gives CDR1 GTSNPN, CDR2 SVGIG (reference sequence). The CDR3 has 15 residues. The V end lost 3 bases, the J end lost 3 bases, and 18 bases lay between the germline ends. The CDR3 DNA sequence: TGTGCCTGGAGAGACCCGGGCCTCGGGGTCTACGAGCAGTACTTC. Its protein product is CAWRDPGLGVYEQYF.

The V and J genes are TRBV4-1 and TRBJ2-7; 7 bases are a match to TRBD1. The CDR3 consists of 17 residues. Per the germline V gene, CDR1 is MGHRA and CDR2 is YSYEKL. V shed 0 bases, J shed 2 bases, and the junction held 10 bases outside the gene matches. DNA for the CDR3: TGCGCCAGCAGCCAAGAAGAGTGGAGACAGGGACCCTACGAGCAGTACTTC. The encoded protein is CASSQEEWRQGPYEQYF.

The chain has TRBV6-1 and TRBJ2-5; 11 nucleotides line up with TRBD2. Germline assignment: CDR1 MNHNS and CDR2 SASEGT. Trimming took 10 bases from V and 2 from J; bases not matched to a gene: 3. The CDR3 covers 13 residues. In DNA, the CDR3 is TGTGCCACCCGACTAGCGGGGCAAGAGACCCAGTACTTC. It yields the protein CATRLAGQETQYF.

This clone has a single count. V gene TRBV19 combines with J gene TRBJ1-4; TRBD1 might be the D (5 bases). V was trimmed by 5 bases and J by 8 bases, leaving 18 bases between them. The CDR3 has 15 residues. In germline, CDR1 is LNHDA, CDR2 SQIVND (reference sequence). In DNA form, the CDR3 reads TGTGCCAGTAGTCCTCCCGGGGGACGGGACGAAAAACTGTTTTTT. It encodes CASSPPGGRDEKLFF.

In its sample, this clone was seen a few times. This chain joins TRBV30 and TRBJ1-2; tentative D call: TRBD1 (5 bases). The germline V gene encodes CDR1 GTSNPN and CDR2 SVGIG (reference sequence). V lost 5 bases and J 0 bases, leaving 13 bases between the germline ends. The CDR3 covers 14 residues. The CDR3 region is CAWGGTTANYGYTF. The CDR3 DNA reads as TGTGCCTGGGGCGGGACTACTGCTAACTATGGCTACACCTTC.

This clone was seen a few times. This rearrangement joins TRBV28 to TRBJ2-1; possible D gene TRBD1, 5 bases. The CDR3 loop spans 14 amino acids. V lost 0 bases to trimming and J lost 9 bases, with 12 bases between them. In germline, CDR1 is MDHEN, CDR2 SYDVKM. The CDR3: CASSLWTARGEQFF. CDR3 bases: TGTGCCAGCAGTTTATGGACAGCCAGAGGTGAGCAGTTCTTC.

This clone turned up a few times. The gene calls are TRBV18 and TRBJ2-3; 8 nucleotides match TRBD2. The CDR3 is made up of 15 amino acids. Losses at the gene ends were 3 bases for V and 5 bases for J; bases not matched to a gene: 7. Looked up from germline, CDR1 is KGHSH and CDR2 is LQKENI. CDR3: CASSPAGGYIDTQYF. CDR3 coding DNA: TGTGCCAGCTCACCGGCGGGAGGATATATAGATACGCAGTATTTT.